This T cell receptor (beta chain) was sequenced during a study of cytomegalovirus exposure and HLA in healthy donors (dated by TCRdb to the late 2010s). Study-level background: According to an earlier analysis of 550 to 750 of the donors, about 179 million T cells yielded 90 million to 130 million unique TCR beta sequences and about 280 Gb of sequence data. Both class I and class II loci were covered by HLA typing, at four-digit resolution. A later genetic analysis used genome-wide SNP genotypes for about 65% of the roughly 700 donors, treating that subset as a discovery cohort. Along with the approximately 670-subject first cohort, a separate validation cohort of 120 different subjects was used. Rather than using new phenotypic data, the later analysis identified candidate immune exposures from TCR beta sequences and from how often those sequences occurred across donors. The number of donors typed differed by locus, with about 629-630 for A, B, C, DRB1 and DQB1, around 500 for DQA1, 600 to 610 for DPA1, and some 440 for DPB1. To decide whether each TCR beta V gene segment behaved as functional or pseudogenic, an earlier analysis of some 540 of the donors relied on high-throughput TCR beta sequencing. Every repertoire in the discovery cohort had been generated on one and the same sequencing platform. Donor age, sex, ethnicity and CMV serostatus were compiled alongside the repertoire data. A later analysis re-examined previously published TCR beta repertoires from about 670 donors and added high-resolution HLA genotyping to investigate patterns of TCR occurrence. Across 300 to 500 genotyped donors of the cohort, an average of 235,054 unique TCR beta nucleotide sequences per donor were sequenced, and around 20% of those sequences were non-productive. Roughly 5 DR-DQ haplotypes were treated as single units for association and clustering because of strong linkage in the cohort. Among the roughly 370 genotyped donors, approximately 77% belonged to the genetic ancestry cluster associated with self-reported Caucasian donors. Around 330 gigabases of sequencing data and around 88 million unique TCR sequences made up an early release that covered 640 HLA-typed donors. The study was designed to test whether signatures of past pathogen exposure could be identified by cataloging public T cell receptors. High-throughput TCR immunosequencing, statistical association of individual TCRs with disease status, and machine learning were combined to predict cytomegalovirus infection status. The study used immunosequencing to profile the T cell repertoires of around 600 subjects and linked those repertoires to cytomegalovirus serostatus. The full study reports these points: Because counts were too low, roughly 18 rarely observed V segments, including chromosome 9 orphons, were left out of the earlier analysis of 500 to 650 of the donors. In the study, 164 TCR beta chains were listed as associated with cytomegalovirus. In vitro tests confirmed that three of the cytomegalovirus-associated TCR beta chains recognize cytomegalovirus antigens. Because the 87-base-pair reads could not distinguish some IMGT-functional V segments, including TRBV6-2 and TRBV6-3, those segments were excluded. This cohort had only TCR beta chains sequenced, and the lack of alpha or paired-chain data limited which features could be detected. Strong co-occurrence of HLA alleles, especially DR and DQ, made assigning TCR associations to individual alleles difficult. According to the authors, the approach could potentially be generalized to other disease states and immunological phenotypes. Linkage disequilibrium might explain the correlated functional status among segregating V segments, but an unknown experimental factor could not be ruled out. A later analysis reported that several top co-occurrence clusters appeared linked to parvovirus B19, influenza, CMV and Epstein-Barr virus. According to a later genetic analysis, donors in an Asian-associated ancestry cluster had fewer N-insertions in productive TCRs than the approximately 670-donor mean. At a false discovery rate of 0.05, a later analysis linked fewer than 20,000 TCR beta sequences to specific HLA alleles. A further reported finding was that TCR beta sequences accurately predicted the HLA-A and HLA-B alleles for most subjects in the first cohort. While some public TCRs were present in many individuals, most TCR sequences turned up only very rarely across donors. A group of highly shared sequence variants was considered likely to be a technical artifact of the sequencing pipeline. In an earlier analysis of some 500 of the donors, most TCR beta V segments appeared in productive rearrangements about 87% or about 30% of the time, broadly matching IMGT annotations. Sequencing depth was assumed to be roughly uniform across donors in the presence/absence analyses, though that assumption may not hold. The classifier was reported to diagnose cytomegalovirus status with high specificity and sensitivity in both the original and validation cohorts. According to a later analysis, most CMV-associated TCR beta chains appeared to be HLA-restricted, and the HLA associations seemed to be driven largely by CMV exposure. In a later analysis, TCR association rates were found to vary across HLA loci, with the most associated TCRs seen for DRB1 alleles and the fewest for HLA-C alleles. For the cohort, immune exposure information was limited to CMV serostatus. Because HLA typing was unavailable for some donors at each locus, only the typed subset was used in association tests. A later genetic analysis associated a missense DCLRE1C variant with V-gene and J-gene trimming of TCR beta chains, and an independent cohort replicated the association. In a later analysis, HLA-associated TCR beta chains showed more clonal expansion and lower generation probabilities than non-associated chains that were equally common.

Receptor amplification or capture employed the immunoSEQ multiplex PCR assay. For the multiplex PCR, a mixture combining 60 forward primers for TCR Vbeta segments and 13 reverse primers for TCR Jbeta segments was used. A multiplex PCR assay on genomic DNA amplified the CDR3 region of rearranged TCR beta genes. The amplified TCR beta libraries were sequenced on the Illumina HiSeq System as 87-base-pair reads. In the paper's pipeline: Across the roughly 700 repertoires, a later analysis counted 80 million or so unique TCR beta chains, roughly 11 million of which were shared by at least two donors. To remove PCR and sequencing errors, raw reads were error-corrected and collapsed into unique sequences using a nearest-neighbor algorithm that merged closely related sequences. To assign V, D and J gene segments, CDR3 sequences were aligned to IMGT reference sequences. For a sequence to be retained, at least a six-nucleotide match to both a V gene segment and a J gene segment was required. A rearrangement counted as productive if the CDR3 had no stop codons and remained in frame with V and J, and every other rearrangement counted as non-productive. CDR3 was defined according to IMGT convention as the region running from the second conserved V-encoded cysteine to the conserved J-encoded phenylalanine. In an earlier analysis of more than 550 of the donors, sequences lacking an unambiguous match to a single V gene segment were excluded. In an earlier analysis of more than 500 of the donors, a V segment was called functional when productive rearrangements were above 56.7%, and segregating when the standard deviation between donors exceeded 5%. A statistical classification framework was built for diagnosing cytomegalovirus status from the catalog of TCR beta chain sequences. V and J gene assignment, in a later analysis, came from comparing TCR nucleotide sequences with IMGT/GENE-DB human TR gene sequences. A later analysis assigned CDR3 sequences and most-parsimonious VDJ recombination scenarios with the TCRdist pipeline. In a later analysis, each TCR beta chain was defined by its CDR3 amino acid sequence together with its V-gene family, and reads lacking a unique V-gene family were excluded. A later analysis removed several hundred highly shared, low-generation-probability nucleotide sequences to deal with suspected cross-contamination and a sequencing artifact. In a later analysis, a clonal expansion index was calculated for each public chain from normalized within-repertoire ranks of inferred template counts. Generation probabilities in a later analysis came from a VDJ recombination model fitted to out-of-frame rearrangements, and those results were checked against IGoR. In a later analysis, hypergeometric tests were used to score TCR-TCR, TCR-HLA and TCR-CMV co-occurrence, with a repertoire-size bias correction applied to TCR pairs. In a later analysis, false discovery rates were estimated by permuting HLA or CMV assignments 20 times. In a later analysis, co-occurring TCRs were grouped with DBSCAN, and TCRdist sequence similarity was added when clustering was performed within HLA-allele-positive subsets. Repertoires with fewer than 30,000 or more than 120,000 public chains were left out of co-occurrence clustering, as were about 5 repertoires with anomalous nucleotide sharing. TCRdb re-hosts the immuneACCESS table, in-frame sequences only. Its copies lack some clones; in the studies checked, an unresolved V gene accounts for under half of them, and the cause for the rest is not known. V, J and clone size reflect that table, while D and trimming were determined from the DNA. Across this sample there are some 190,000 clones, with roughly 81% seen only once. The ten largest clones take up around 3.3% of the sample.

About this clone: Its antigen remains undetermined. Per-nucleotide qualities are absent, and no much larger clonotype sits a single base away.

The cohort comprised around 700 healthy bone marrow donors. All cohort members were sampled while nominally healthy, although unrecorded immune exposures were likely present. The donor was CMV seropositive and belonged to the group of about 290 seropositive cohort members. Every donor gave a peripheral blood sample, and the peripheral blood mononuclear cells from that sample were used for TCR beta sequencing. Genomic DNA extraction from the blood cell samples was performed with the Qiagen DNeasy Blood Extraction Kit. According to the germline V gene, CDR1 reads MDHEN and CDR2 reads SYDVKM. The CDR3 numbers 13 residues from cysteine through phenylalanine. Only the CDR3 portion is preserved as DNA: 39 bases, with reading frame beginning at the first base. V is pared back by 6 bases and J by 8 bases, with 14 bases lying between the germline termini.

This TCR derives from a young woman in good health and CMV-seropositive. Sequenced material: PBMCs. The V and J genes are TRBV28 and TRBJ1-5; TRBD1 is a possible D gene, resting on 6 matching bases. The nucleotides read TGTGCCAGCAGGGGGGCGGGGGATGAGCCCCAGCATTTT. Its protein reads: CASRGAGDEPQHF.